These T cell receptor beta chains were read from a single sample in a study of CD8 T cells in ankylosing spondylitis. Each CDR3 protein is one row after TCRdb ran MiXCR on the 5' RACE reads. The data hold 150,000 to 200,000 distinct CDR3 sequences, with around 17% observed a single time. Sequences were obtained from blood, either unsorted or a sorted T cell fraction (not recorded which). The receptor source for this set is a male donor with ankylosing spondylitis or in good health (not recorded which). CDR3s include the opening cysteine and the closing phenylalanine or tryptophan.

TRBV29-1	TRBJ1-2	CSVGKGPNYGYTF
TRBV7-2	TRBJ1-5	CASSWGQGWDQPQHF
TRBV15	TRBJ2-1	CATRESSPQDEQFF
TRBV10-3	TRBJ2-3	CAISEFAGTGAVTDTQYF
TRBV29-1	TRBJ1-1	CSVVTVEAFF
TRBV12-3/TRBV12-4	TRBJ2-1	CASSLSRGLAEDNVQFF
TRBV28	TRBJ2-5	CASRGTGKQETQYF
TRBV4-1	TRBJ2-5	CASSQVQQEETQYF
TRBV5-1	TRBJ2-2	CASSLGRPGTGELFF
TRBV9	TRBJ2-7	CASSRGLADSYEQYF
TRBV7-8	TRBJ1-2	CASSFNPGQGRGYTF
TRBV20-1	TRBJ1-4	CSARGGATNEKLFF
TRBV12-3/TRBV12-4	TRBJ2-1	CASSNSDRGNEQFF
TRBV9	TRBJ2-2	CASSSDDPNTGELFF
TRBV12-3/TRBV12-4	TRBJ2-7	CASKQREQYEQYF
TRBV14	TRBJ2-7	CASSPRALREQYF
TRBV5-6	TRBJ1-5	CARSYSNQPQHF
TRBV29-1	TRBJ2-3	CSVPSLQGGGTQYF
TRBV6-2/TRBV6-3	TRBJ1-6	CASSYSPGRSPLHF
TRBV29-1	TRBJ1-1	CSAAGQANTEAFF
TRBV5-1	TRBJ2-7	CASSLPLSHSYEQYF
TRBV4-1	TRBJ2-3	CASSLLGEGDTQYF
TRBV29-1	TRBJ1-2	CSVDYVLQGMGYTF
TRBV20-1	TRBJ2-1	CSARSSGSNEQFF
TRBV5-1	TRBJ1-2	CASSLLQFDGYTF
TRBV12-3/TRBV12-4	TRBJ2-3	CASSFPSLGTQYF
TRBV7-2	TRBJ2-2	CASSSGTTTGELFF
TRBV5-4	TRBJ2-1	CASSLPGQGYNEQFF
TRBV5-1	TRBJ1-1	CASSRDSEAFF
TRBV5-1	TRBJ1-1	CASSWDIATEAFF
TRBV5-4	TRBJ1-1	CASSSSGQANTEAFF
TRBV12-3/TRBV12-4	TRBJ2-3	CAGSARQTPRPDTQYF
TRBV28	TRBJ2-2	CASSSDRGFTGELFF
TRBV5-1	TRBJ1-6	CASSHGDRLDNSPLHF
TRBV28	TRBJ2-7	CASSRTTDSSYEQYF
TRBV28	TRBJ2-7	CASSLSPGQGPEQYF
TRBV5-1	TRBJ2-3	CASSAGLEGDTQYF
TRBV7-2	TRBJ2-7	CASSSQQTYEQYF
TRBV29-1	TRBJ1-1	CSVGRGDAEAFF
TRBV20-1	TRBJ2-2	CSARRNGRGLTGELFF
TRBV5-1	TRBJ2-3	CASSLGAAPAGTDTQYF
TRBV6-2/TRBV6-3	TRBJ1-1	CASSPGTGKVGAFF
TRBV5-1	TRBJ2-2	CASSSIFSSGGNTGELFF
TRBV7-3	TRBJ2-2	CASSFGLAGGPGELFF
TRBV7-2	TRBJ2-2	CASSLLVRNTGELFF
TRBV6-1	TRBJ1-5	CASSGGTGTGQPQHF
TRBV11-2	TRBJ2-1	CASSHMDSYNEQFF
TRBV28	TRBJ2-3	CASSDGSGGLFSSTDTQYF
TRBV5-1	TRBJ2-7	CASSLGTGPYEQYF
TRBV20-1	TRBJ2-7	CSARLAGWAEQYF
TRBV28	TRBJ2-3	CGSSSASGFTDTQYF
TRBV29-1	TRBJ2-3	CSVEIMGDTQYF
TRBV20-1	TRBJ2-1	CSATPYNEQFF
TRBV15	TRBJ1-1	CATEEVPGSEAFF
TRBV7-2	TRBJ1-2	CASSHTYYGYTF
TRBV9	TRBJ2-7	CASSVGGPSSYEQYF
TRBV5-1	TRBJ1-1	CASRLDALNTEAFF
TRBV20-1	TRBJ1-5	CSASGGGRNQPQHF